The 15 T cell receptor beta chains reported below all come from one sample, sequenced in a study of CD8 T cells in ankylosing spondylitis. In TCRdb, the 5' RACE reads were re-called with MiXCR into one record per CDR3 protein. The data hold fewer than 350,000 distinct CDR3 sequences, with approximately 10% observed a single time. Sequencing used blood, either unsorted or a sorted T cell fraction (not recorded which). The receptors here all came from a female donor with ankylosing spondylitis or in good health (not recorded which).

The sample holds many counts of this clonotype. The chain combines TRBV20-1 with TRBJ2-1, with a weak D call TRBD2 (5 bases). The CDR3 is 8 amino acids. The V end lost 7 bases, the J end lost 14 bases, and 9 bases lay between the germline ends. Germline loops: CDR1 DFQATT, CDR2 SNEGSKA (reference sequence). DNA of the CDR3: TGCAGTGGAGGGATGGAGTTCTTC. This codes for CSGGMEFF.

This clonotype was seen a handful of times. The V and J genes are TRBV20-1 and TRBJ2-7, with 7 bases matching TRBD2. The ends lost 0 bases at V and 0 bases at J; junction bases unmatched: 8. The CDR3 is 16 residues long. CDR1 and CDR2 from the germline V gene are DFQATT and SNEGSKA (reference sequence). The CDR3 region is CSARDRGGSLSYEQYF. The CDR3 DNA sequence: TGCAGTGCTAGAGATAGGGGCGGGAGCCTCTCCTACGAGCAGTACTTC.

This clonotype appeared a few times. This chain connects TRBV7-9 to TRBJ2-5; tentative D call: TRBD2 (6 bases). The V gene lost 3 bases and the J gene lost 5 bases, with 19 bases spanning the gap. Germline CDR1 reads SEHNR; CDR2 reads FQNEAQ (reference sequence). CDR3 length: 16 amino acids. DNA for the CDR3: TGTGCCAGCAGCTTCTACGGGCGGGGTTTGTCGGAGACCCAGTACTTC. It translates to CASSFYGRGLSETQYF.

This clonotype has a count of ten or more. The V and J genes are TRBV29-1 and TRBJ2-1, with D possibly TRBD2 on 7 matching bases. Germline V gene data show CDR1 as SQVTM and CDR2 as ANQGSEA. Trimming cost V 6 bases and J 5 bases, with 14 bases left between them. There are 13 residues in the CDR3. DNA for the CDR3: TGCAGCGTCTTAGGGGGGGGCGACAATGAGCAGTTCTTC. Encoded protein: CSVLGGGDNEQFF.

This chain connects TRBV5-1 to TRBJ2-2; D is undetermined. Trimming stripped 4 bases from V and 2 bases from J, with 6 bases between. CDR3 length: 13 amino acids. The V gene's germline CDR1 is SGHRS and CDR2 YFSETQ. DNA of the CDR3: TGCGCCAGCAGCGGAGTAAACACCGGGGAGCTGTTTTTT. It codes for CASSGVNTGELFF.

This clonotype was detected many times. The chain joins TRBV7-9 to TRBJ1-1; a possible D gene is TRBD1 (6 bases). Germline V CDR1 and CDR2: SEHNR, FQNEAQ (reference sequence). The V end lost 6 bases, the J end lost 4 bases, and 18 bases lay between the germline ends. This CDR3 is 15 amino acids long. For the CDR3, the DNA is TGTGCCAGCAGGGCAATGCTTACAGGGTTCACTGAAGCTTTCTTT. This translates into CASRAMLTGFTEAFF.

V is TRBV10-3 and J is TRBJ2-3, with a possible D match to TRBD2 (5 bases). The germline V gene has CDR1 ENHRY and CDR2 SYGVKD. The CDR3 contains 15 residues. V lost 4 bases and J lost 0, with 11 bases in between. CDR3 protein: CAISASGASTDTQYF. In DNA, the CDR3 is TGTGCCATCAGTGCCAGCGGAGCTAGCACAGATACGCAGTATTTT.

V and J are TRBV28 and TRBJ2-5, with 12 bases aligning to TRBD2. The CDR3 is 15 amino acids. Germline V gives CDR1 MDHEN, CDR2 SYDVKM. Losses at the gene ends were 3 bases for V and 4 bases for J; bases not matched to a gene: 3. Here the CDR3 reads CASSLELAGGETQYF. The CDR3 nucleotides are TGTGCCAGCAGTTTGGAACTAGCGGGGGGAGAGACCCAGTACTTC.

In this sample, this clonotype turned up many times. The chain recombines TRBV12-3 or TRBV12-4 with TRBJ2-5, with D hard to call. CDR3 length equals 11 residues. The ends were cut back, 5 bases at V and 11 bases at J, with 12 bases in the middle. The CDR3 bases are TGTGCCAGCAGTGTCTTAGACAAACAGTACTTC. It codes for CASSVLDKQYF.

This clonotype occurred many times. In DNA, the CDR3 is TGTGCCAGCAGTTTACTAGCGGTCTCCTACGAGCAGTACTTC. This translates into CASSLLAVSYEQYF. The rearrangement links TRBV12-3 or TRBV12-4 to TRBJ2-7; 7 bases align to TRBD2. Trimming cost V 2 bases and J 0 bases; bases outside gene matches: 1. The CDR3 consists of 14 residues.

This clonotype appeared many times. The chain joins TRBV5-1 to TRBJ2-7; no definite D call. The germline V gene has CDR1 SGHRS and CDR2 YFSETQ. The CDR3 is made up of 11 amino acids. V lost 0 bases, J lost 5 bases, and 3 bases lay in between. In DNA, the CDR3 is TGCGCCAGCAGCTTGGAGCACGAGCAGTACTTC. This encodes CASSLEHEQYF.

In this sample, this clonotype turned up many times. This chain links TRBV10-2 with TRBJ2-2; 8 bases align to TRBD2. The J segment lost 7 bases and the V segment lost 5 bases, leaving 3 bases of the junction unmatched. CDR3 length: 13 residues. CDR1 is WSHSY and CDR2 is SAAADI in the germline V gene. CDR3 amino acids: CASSRLAGGELFF. The DNA of the CDR3 is TGCGCCAGCAGTCGGCTAGCGGGCGGGGAGCTGTTTTTT.

This clonotype was recorded many times. The rearrangement links TRBV12-3 or TRBV12-4 to TRBJ1-1, with 11 nucleotides matching TRBD1. Losses at the gene ends were 6 bases for V and 0 bases for J; bases not matched to a gene: 9. The CDR3 contains 17 residues. CDR3 in DNA: TGTGCCAGCAGAGGATCGGGACAGGGGGACATGAACACTGAAGCTTTCTTT. Protein sequence: CASRGSGQGDMNTEAFF.

The chain joins TRBV5-8 to TRBJ2-1; 8 bases map to TRBD2. With 1 base clipped from V and 7 bases from J, the junction kept 4 bases outside the gene matches. The CDR3 contains 14 residues. In germline, CDR1 is SGHTS, CDR2 YDEGEE. CDR3 nucleotide sequence: TGTGCCAGCAGCTTGATCGGGGGGGTTAATGAGCAGTTCTTC. Amino acids: CASSLIGGVNEQFF.

This clonotype has just one count. The chain couples TRBV7-2 to TRBJ2-4, with D maybe TRBD1 (6 bases). Germline V gives CDR1 SGHTA, CDR2 FQGNSA. This CDR3 contains 14 residues. V lost 2 bases to trimming and J lost 8 bases, with 13 bases between them. The CDR3: CASSLNREAHIQYF. The CDR3 nucleotides are TGTGCCAGCAGCTTAAACAGGGAAGCGCACATTCAGTACTTC.